This TCR beta chain emerged from a study of T cells in Graves' hyperthyroidism and ophthalmopathy. On the study more broadly: The authors collected peripheral blood at initial diagnosis, before any treatment.

RNA transcripts gave rise to amplified TCR beta CDR3 regions. Initially, a first-round RT-PCR of the TCR CDR3 employed the HTBI primer set. Each CDR3 protein gets one entry after TCRdb re-called the multiplex PCR reads with MiXCR. The table lists hundreds of thousands of distinct CDR3 sequences, roughly 40% of them singletons. Those patients with uncontrolled infection, other autoimmune disease, pregnancy or lactation were excluded. V was trimmed by 0 bases and J by 7 bases, leaving 9 bases between them. In germline, CDR1 is MGHRA, CDR2 YSYEKL. There are 13 residues in the CDR3. Sequencing was performed on blood. This receptor was taken from a man between 18 and 35 years old with Graves' hyperthyroidism. The V gene is TRBV4-1, the J gene TRBJ2-5; TRBD2 might be the D (6 bases). The CDR3 coding sequence is TGCGCCAGCAGCCAAGATCTGGAGGGGACCCAGTACTTC. It yields the protein CASSQDLEGTQYF.